This T cell receptor (beta chain) was recovered during a study of T cell responses to AZD1222 COVID-19 vaccine. Study information: Pooled in the analysis were second doses at about 4 or about 12 weeks.

The V and J ends lost 4 bases and 0 bases, in that order; junction bases with no gene match: 4. Germline CDR1 is SGHRS and CDR2 is YFSETQ. The CDR3 has 15 amino acids. Concerning this clone itself: Its antigen is currently unknown.

Libraries were prepared by immunoSEQ multiplex PCR; TCRdb keeps only in-frame clonotypes and omits some of them. The sample records nearly 110,000 clones, around 90% being singletons. Broader study findings: When two AZD1222 doses had been given, Spike-specific TCR breadth and depth rose. Targeting of unmutated variant regions was reportedly seen in nearly half of spike-specific TCRs.

The sample consisted of peripheral blood, taken on day 0 of AZD1222 vaccination. The chain has TRBV5-1 and TRBJ2-4, with 7 bases matching TRBD2. This receptor was obtained from an adult in good health. The CDR3 is CASSQPGGAKNIQYF. CDR3 nucleotides: TGCGCCAGCAGCCAGCCGGGGGGAGCCAAAAACATTCAGTACTTC.